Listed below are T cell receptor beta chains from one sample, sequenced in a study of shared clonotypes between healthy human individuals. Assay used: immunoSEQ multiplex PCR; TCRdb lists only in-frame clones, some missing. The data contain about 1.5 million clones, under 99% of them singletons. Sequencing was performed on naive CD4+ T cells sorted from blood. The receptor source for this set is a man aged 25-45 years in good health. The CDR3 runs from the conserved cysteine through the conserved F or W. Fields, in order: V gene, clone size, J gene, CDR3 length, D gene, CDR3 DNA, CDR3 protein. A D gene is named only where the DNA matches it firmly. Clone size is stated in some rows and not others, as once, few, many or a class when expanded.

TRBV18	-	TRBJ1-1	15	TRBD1	TGTGCCAGCTCACCGAAGGGGGCAAGGAACACTGAAGCTTTCTTT	CASSPKGARNTEAFF
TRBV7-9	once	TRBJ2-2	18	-	TGTGCCAGCAGCTTAATTGGTGGCCTGGGGGCGAACACCGGGGAGCTGTTTTTT	CASSLIGGLGANTGELFF
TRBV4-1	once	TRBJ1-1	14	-	TGCGCCAGCAGCCAAGCGGACGGGAACACTGAAGCTTTCTTT	CASSQADGNTEAFF
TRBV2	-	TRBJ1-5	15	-	TGTGCCAGCAGTGGGGGGGGTTCAAGCAATCAGCCCCAGCATTTT	CASSGGGSSNQPQHF
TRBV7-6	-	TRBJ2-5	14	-	TGTGCCAGCAGCTTTGGGACACAGCAAGAGACCCAGTACTTC	CASSFGTQQETQYF
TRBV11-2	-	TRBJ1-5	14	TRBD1	TGTGCCAGCAGCTTGACGGACAGGAATCAGCCCCAGCATTTT	CASSLTDRNQPQHF
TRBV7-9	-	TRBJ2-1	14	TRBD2	TGTGCCGGATTACGACTAGCGGGTTTCAATGAGCAGTTCTTC	CAGLRLAGFNEQFF
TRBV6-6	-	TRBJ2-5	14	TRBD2	TGTGCCAGCAGTAAGACTAGCGGCCAAGAGACCCAGTACTTC	CASSKTSGQETQYF
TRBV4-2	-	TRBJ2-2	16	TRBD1	TGTGCCAGCAGCCAATCGACAGGGACGAACACCGGGGAGCTGTTTTTT	CASSQSTGTNTGELFF
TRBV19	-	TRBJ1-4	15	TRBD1	TGTGCCAGTAGTCTTCTAGGACAGGGCTCCGAAAAACTGTTTTTT	CASSLLGQGSEKLFF
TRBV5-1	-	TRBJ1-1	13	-	TGCGCCAGCAGCTTGGTTCCGAACACTGAAGCTTTCTTT	CASSLVPNTEAFF
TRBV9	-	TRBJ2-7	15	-	TGTGCCAGCAGCGTAGGATCTCCGGGAGTCGGAGAGCAGTACTTC	CASSVGSPGVGEQYF
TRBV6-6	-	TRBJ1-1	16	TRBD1	TGTGCCAGCACTAGGGACAGGGGGAATTATTTCACTGAAGCTTTCTTT	CASTRDRGNYFTEAFF
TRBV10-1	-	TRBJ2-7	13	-	TGCGCCAGCAGTGATGCCCTTCGGGACGAGCAGTACTTC	CASSDALRDEQYF
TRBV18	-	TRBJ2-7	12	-	TGTGCCAGCTCTGCCGTGGGGTACGAGCAGTACTTC	CASSAVGYEQYF
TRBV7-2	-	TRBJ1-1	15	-	TGTGCCAGCAGCTTAGCGCTTGGGAGGGACACTGAAGCTTTCTTT	CASSLALGRDTEAFF
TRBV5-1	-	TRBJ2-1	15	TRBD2	TGCGCCAGCAGCTTGGTGACTAGCGGGAGGAATGAGCAGTTCTTC	CASSLVTSGRNEQFF
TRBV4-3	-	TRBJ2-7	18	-	TGCGCCAGCAGCCGGACCGTCTTGAGGGGGGCTAGCTCCTACGAGCAGTACTTC	CASSRTVLRGASSYEQYF
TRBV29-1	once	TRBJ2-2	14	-	TGCAGCGTTTTGAGAGGGATCGGCACCGGGGAGCTGTTTTTT	CSVLRGIGTGELFF
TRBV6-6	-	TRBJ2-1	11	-	TGTGCCAGCACCAAAGGCTATGAGCAGTTCTTC	CASTKGYEQFF
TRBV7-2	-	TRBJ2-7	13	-	TGTGCCAGCAGCCGACCGACGGACTACGAGCAGTACTTC	CASSRPTDYEQYF
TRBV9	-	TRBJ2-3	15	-	TGTGCCAGCAGCGTAGGGCACAAACGCACAGATACGCAGTATTTT	CASSVGHKRTDTQYF
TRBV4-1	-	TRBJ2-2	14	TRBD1	TGCGCCAGCAGCCCACCCGGGACAGCCGGGGAGCTGTTTTTT	CASSPPGTAGELFF
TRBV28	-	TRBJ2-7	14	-	TGTGCCAGCACCGATCAGGGGTCCTCCTACGAGCAGTACTTC	CASTDQGSSYEQYF
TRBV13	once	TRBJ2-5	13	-	TGTGCCAGCAGCTTACAGGGCCAAGAGACCCAGTACTTC	CASSLQGQETQYF
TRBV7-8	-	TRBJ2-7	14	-	TGTGCCAGCAGCTTAGGGCAGCTTCTAGGCGGGCAGTACTTC	CASSLGQLLGGQYF
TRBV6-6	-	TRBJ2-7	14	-	TGTGCCAGCAGTTACTCGGCGGGCCACTACGAGCAGTACTTC	CASSYSAGHYEQYF
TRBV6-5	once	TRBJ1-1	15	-	TGTGCCAGCAGTTACTCGATCCAGGGGCACACTGAAGCTTTCTTT	CASSYSIQGHTEAFF
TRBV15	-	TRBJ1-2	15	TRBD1	TGTGCCACCAGCATAGACAGGGGGCAGGGCTATGGCTACACCTTC	CATSIDRGQGYGYTF
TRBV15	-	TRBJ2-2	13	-	TGTGCCACCAGCAGAGACTTGATCGGGGAGCTGTTTTTT	CATSRDLIGELFF
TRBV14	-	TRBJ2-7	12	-	TGTGCCAGCAGCCAAGAATGGCACGAGCAGTACTTC	CASSQEWHEQYF
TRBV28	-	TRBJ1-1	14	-	TGTGCCAGCAGTCCCCCCCGGGGTGGTACTGAAGCTTTCTTT	CASSPPRGGTEAFF
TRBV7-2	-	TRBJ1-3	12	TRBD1	TGTGCCAGCAGCTTAGGCTTAGGGACAGCCTATTTT	CASSLGLGTAYF
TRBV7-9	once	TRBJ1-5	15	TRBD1	TGTGCCAGCAGCTTAGCTACAGGGGAGAGGTTCCCCCAGCATTTT	CASSLATGERFPQHF
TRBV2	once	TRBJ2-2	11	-	TGTGCCAGCAGTGGACCCGGGGAGCTGTTTTTT	CASSGPGELFF
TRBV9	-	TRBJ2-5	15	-	TGTGCCAGCAGCCCAAGTAGCGTAGTTACGGAGACCCAGTACTTC	CASSPSSVVTETQYF
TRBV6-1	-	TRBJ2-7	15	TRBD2	TGTGCCAGCAGTGCGACTAGCGGGAAAGTCTACGAGCAGTACTTC	CASSATSGKVYEQYF